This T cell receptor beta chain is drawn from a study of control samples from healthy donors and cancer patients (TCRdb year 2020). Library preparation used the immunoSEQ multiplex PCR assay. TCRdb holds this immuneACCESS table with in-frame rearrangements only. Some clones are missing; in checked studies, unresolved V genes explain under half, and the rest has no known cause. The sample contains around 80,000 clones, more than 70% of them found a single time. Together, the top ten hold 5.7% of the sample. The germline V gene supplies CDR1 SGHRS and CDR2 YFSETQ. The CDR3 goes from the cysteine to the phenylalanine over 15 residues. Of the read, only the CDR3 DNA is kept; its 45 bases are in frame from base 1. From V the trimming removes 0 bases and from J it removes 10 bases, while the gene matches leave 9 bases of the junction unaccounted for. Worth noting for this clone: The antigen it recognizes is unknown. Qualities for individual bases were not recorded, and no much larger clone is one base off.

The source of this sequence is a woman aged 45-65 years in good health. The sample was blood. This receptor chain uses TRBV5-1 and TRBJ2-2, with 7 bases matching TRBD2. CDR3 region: CASSLELAGELELFF. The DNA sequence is TGCGCCAGCAGCTTGGAGCTTGCGGGGGAGTTGGAGCTGTTTTTT. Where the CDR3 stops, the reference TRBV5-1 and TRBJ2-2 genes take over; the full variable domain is KAGVTQTPRYLIKTRGQQVTLSCSPISGHRSVSWYQQTPGQGLQFLFEYFSETQRNKGNFPGRFSGRQFSNSRSEMNVSTLELGDSALYLCASSLELAGELELFFGEGSRLTVL.